Presented here are 27 T cell receptor beta chains from one specimen sequenced in a study of T-cell reconstitution after alpha-beta-depleted transplantation in children (TCRdb year 2016). In light of the paper, this sample's treatment or condition label describes: allogeneic hematopoietic cell transplantation with graft depleted of TCRalphabeta T cells and CD19 B cells. The library was produced with PCR. The sequencing machine was an Illumina HiSeq 2500. TCR library preparation used molecular barcoding, with unique molecular identifiers applied to normalize quantification of the TCRbeta repertoire. TCRdb reworked the public reads: Q25 trimming with fastp, MiXCR clone assembly, productive beta chains retained. Under each unique CDR3 protein, matching rows form one entry showing the most common genes and DNA. Across this sample there are 250,000 to 400,000 distinct CDR3 sequences, with over 20% seen only once. The top ten clonotypes cover 11% of the sample.

The specimen was PBMCs, mostly from graft donor cells, collected 180 days after TCRalphabeta/CD19-depleted stem cell transplant. The receptors were sampled from a male patient younger than 18 who had a stem cell transplant for acute lymphoblastic leukemia, so the T cells may come from the graft donor.

This clonotype was counted between two and nine times. The chain links TRBV6-2 or TRBV6-3 to TRBJ2-7; the D is unclear. Trimming left V 6 bases short and J 3 bases short, with 9 bases between. The CDR3 contains 12 residues. Germline V gives CDR1 MNHEY, CDR2 SVGEGT. The CDR3 region has the DNA TGTGCCAGCAGCCAAACTAACTACGAGCAGTACTTC. This encodes CASSQTNYEQYF.

This clonotype was counted ten times or more. This chain connects TRBV6-5 to TRBJ2-7, with D tentatively TRBD2 (5 bases). The CDR3 covers 18 residues. Germline-derived CDR1 and CDR2 are MNHEY and SVGAGI. V was clipped by 0 bases and J by 6 bases, with 24 bases between them. CDR3 residues: CASSYSYGIRTDYAEQYF. As DNA, the CDR3 is TGTGCCAGCAGTTACTCGTACGGGATTCGGACCGACTACGCCGAGCAGTACTTC.

Notes on this clonotype: At one boundary the junction diverges from the germline segment, which might be a read error. The gene calls are TRBV20-1 and TRBJ2-4, with 9 bases aligning to TRBD2. The CDR3 consists of 17 residues. The germline V gene has CDR1 DFQATT and CDR2 SNEGSKA (reference sequence). CDR3: CCASALAGRMAKNIQYF. The CDR3 nucleotides are TGCTGTGCTAGTGCCCTAGCGGGGAGGATGGCCAAAAACATTCAGTACTTC.

The chain combines TRBV6-5 with TRBJ1-5; D is undetermined. The CDR3 length is 15 residues. Trimming left V 0 bases short and J 3 bases short, with 9 bases between. Germline assignment: CDR1 MNHEY and CDR2 SVGAGI. As DNA, the CDR3 is TGTGCCAGCAGTTACTCGAGACATTACAATCAGCCCCAGCATTTT. It translates to CASSYSRHYNQPQHF.

The rearrangement links TRBV5-1 to TRBJ1-2, with D perhaps TRBD1 (6 bases). V was shortened by 1 base and J by 8 bases, with 30 bases between the two germline ends. CDR3 length equals 19 residues. Germline assignment: CDR1 SGHRS and CDR2 YFSETQ. The CDR3 sequence: CASSLSGQQGPTTKRGYTF. For the CDR3, the DNA is TGCGCCAGCAGCTTGTCGGGACAACAGGGACCCACTACTAAGCGGGGCTACACCTTC.

This clonotype was seen a handful of times. The V and J genes are TRBV4-1 and TRBJ2-5; D possibly matches TRBD1 or TRBD2 (5 bases each). CDR1 is MGHRA, CDR2 YSYEKL, per germline. The length of the CDR3 is 13 residues. The V gene lost 4 bases and the J gene lost 4 bases, with 10 bases spanning the gap. The CDR3 loop is CASSPGRRETQYF. The CDR3 DNA sequence: TGCGCCAGCAGCCCGGGACGGCGAGAGACCCAGTACTTC.

V usage is TRBV7-9 and J usage is TRBJ2-1; 8 bases match TRBD2. V lost 1 base to trimming and J lost 6 bases; unmatched junction nucleotides: 11. Germline values: CDR1 SEHNR, CDR2 FQNEAQ (reference sequence). There are 17 residues in the CDR3. The CDR3 DNA follows: TGTGCCAGCAGCTTAGTCCCGACTAGCGTTGGGGGCAATGAGCAGTTCTTC. Residues: CASSLVPTSVGGNEQFF.

This clonotype occurred a few times. The chain combines TRBV9 with TRBJ2-2, with 10 bases fitting TRBD2. The CDR3 length is 19 residues. The V gene end was trimmed by 2 bases and the J gene end by 0 bases; junction bases not matched to a gene: 10. Germline assignment: CDR1 SGDLS and CDR2 YYNGEE. The DNA of the CDR3 is TGTGCCAGCAGCGTCCTAGCGGGAGAGGATTTGGCGAACACCGGGGAGCTGTTTTTT. This codes for CASSVLAGEDLANTGELFF.

The DNA of the CDR3 is TGTGCCAGCAGCCTTACTAGCGGGCAAAACATTCAGTACTTC. Protein product: CASSLTSGQNIQYF. The V gene is TRBV7-9, the J gene TRBJ2-4, with 9 nucleotides matching TRBD2. Germline CDR1 SEHNR, CDR2 FQNEAQ (reference sequence). The CDR3 is 14 residues long. J lost 5 bases, V lost 5 bases, and 4 bases had no gene match.

The gene calls are TRBV7-2 and TRBJ1-5; D remains unclear. V lost 1 base and J 2 bases, leaving 9 bases between the germline ends. The germline gives CDR1 SGHTA, CDR2 FQGNSA. The CDR3 length is 15 residues. DNA for the CDR3: TGTGCCAGCAGCTTAGGATCGTACGGCAATCAGCCCCAGCATTTT. Its protein is CASSLGSYGNQPQHF.

V and J are TRBV12-3 or TRBV12-4 and TRBJ2-1; 11 bases are a match to TRBD2. Trimming removed 7 bases from V and 3 bases from J; junction bases left unmatched: 11. This CDR3 comprises 17 residues. The CDR3 sequence: CASKYKPGTSGYNEQFF. The CDR3 DNA reads TGTGCCAGCAAGTACAAGCCAGGGACTAGCGGCTACAATGAGCAGTTCTTC.

This rearrangement joins TRBV25-1 to TRBJ2-7; D might be TRBD1 (5 bases). This CDR3 has 16 amino acids. V dropped 2 bases and J dropped 2 bases, with 16 bases sitting between them. From germline, CDR1 is MGHDK and CDR2 SYGVNS. The CDR3 here is CASSETTGILAYEQYF. CDR3 bases: TGTGCCAGCAGTGAAACCACAGGCATCTTGGCCTACGAGCAGTACTTC.

In its sample, this clonotype was seen a few times. The rearrangement links TRBV5-6 to TRBJ1-1, with TRBD1 matching 9 bases. The germline V gene has CDR1 SGHDT and CDR2 YYEEEE. The CDR3 length is 15 residues. Losses at the gene ends were 3 bases for V and 1 base for J; bases not matched to a gene: 4. DNA for the CDR3: TGTGCCAGCAGCTACGGACAGGGGTGGAACACTGAAGCTTTCTTT. As protein: CASSYGQGWNTEAFF.

The V and J genes are TRBV7-2 and TRBJ1-3, with TRBD1 matching 9 bases. V lost 0 bases to trimming and J lost 0 bases; unmatched junction nucleotides: 15. Germline CDR1 and CDR2: SGHTA and FQGNSA. The CDR3 extends over 21 amino acids. The CDR3, as DNA: TGTGCCAGCAGCTTAGCCTGGGGGACAGGGATACCTTTGAGCTCTGGAAACACCATATATTTT. It translates to CASSLAWGTGIPLSSGNTIYF.

This clonotype turned up a few times. The gene calls are TRBV10-3 and TRBJ1-4, with a tentative D call TRBD1 (5 bases). Trimming stripped 10 bases from V and 7 bases from J, with 19 bases between. The CDR3 runs to 14 residues. Germline V gives CDR1 ENHRY, CDR2 SYGVKD. The CDR3 DNA is TGTGCCACCGCCGGCGGGGGACGATCTGAAAAACTGTTTTTT. Protein: CATAGGGRSEKLFF.

CDR3 in amino acids: CASSWSGRVYNTGELFF. The CDR3 bases are TGCGCCAGCAGCTGGAGCGGGAGGGTTTACAACACCGGGGAGCTGTTTTTT. V gene TRBV5-1 combines with J gene TRBJ2-2, with TRBD2 identical over 10 bases. V shed 3 bases, J shed 2 bases, and the junction held 7 bases outside the gene matches. CDR3 length: 17 residues. Per the germline V gene, CDR1 is SGHRS and CDR2 is YFSETQ. Full variable domain (missing parts from reference TRBV5-1 and TRBJ2-2): KAGVTQTPRYLIKTRGQQVTLSCSPISGHRSVSWYQQTPGQGLQFLFEYFSETQRNKGNFPGRFSGRQFSNSRSEMNVSTLELGDSALYLCASSWSGRVYNTGELFFGEGSRLTVL.

The chain carries TRBV20-1 and TRBJ2-7, with 9 bases matching TRBD2. With V trimmed by 6 bases and J by 5 bases, 11 bases remained unmatched. The CDR3 sequence is 14 residues long. The germline CDR1 and CDR2 sequences are DFQATT and SNEGSKA (reference sequence). This chain's CDR3 is CSAFRRAGGDEQYF. The DNA of the CDR3 is TGCAGTGCGTTCCGCCGGGCGGGAGGGGACGAGCAGTACTTC.

This chain links TRBV9 with TRBJ2-4; D call uncertain. The germline V gene has CDR1 SGDLS and CDR2 YYNGEE. V lost 3 bases and J lost 9, with 19 bases in between. The CDR3 sequence is 15 residues long. The CDR3 here is CASSGGIGPVLIQYF. CDR3 in DNA: TGTGCCAGCAGCGGTGGCATAGGGCCAGTACTCATTCAGTACTTC. Together with reference TRBV9 and TRBJ2-4, the CDR3 gives the full variable domain: DSGVTQTPKHLITATGQRVTLRCSPRSGDLSVYWYQQSLDQGLQFLIQYYNGEERAKGNILERFSAQQFPDLHSELNLSSLELGDSALYFCASSGGIGPVLIQYFGAGTRLSVL.

This clonotype was seen more than once but under ten times. J is TRBJ2-7 and V is TRBV11-2; 10 bases map to TRBD2. V lost 1 base and J lost 4; bases outside the gene matches: 10. This CDR3 is built from 17 residues. CDR1 is SGHAT and CDR2 is FQNNGV in the germline V gene. Here the CDR3 DNA reads TGTGCCAGCAGCTTAGGACTAGCGGGTAGTGTGAGGTACGAGCAGTACTTC. This codes for CASSLGLAGSVRYEQYF.

This clonotype was observed a handful of times. This rearrangement joins TRBV4-1 to TRBJ2-3, with D hard to call. CDR1 MGHRA and CDR2 YSYEKL come from the germline V gene. V lost 1 base, J lost 0 bases, and 20 bases lay in between. There are 19 residues in the CDR3. The CDR3 DNA reads as TGCGCCAGCAGCCAAGGCCACAAACCTGTGCTTACTAGCACAGATACGCAGTATTTT. It translates to CASSQGHKPVLTSTDTQYF.

This clonotype showed up just a few times. This chain uses TRBV11-1 with TRBJ2-1; the D gene could be TRBD1 or TRBD2 (6 bases each). The length of the CDR3 is 20 residues. Germline V gene lookup returns CDR1 SGHAT and CDR2 FQDESV (reference sequence). Trimming stripped 1 base from V and 7 bases from J, with 29 bases between. The CDR3 sequence is CASSLGGGTPRIPTVNEQFF. The CDR3 DNA is TGTGCCAGCAGCTTAGGGGGCGGGACACCGAGAATCCCCACGGTGAATGAGCAGTTCTTC.

This rearrangement joins TRBV11-2 to TRBJ2-7, with D tentatively TRBD1 or TRBD2 (5 bases each). V lost 2 bases and J 0 bases, leaving 14 bases between the germline ends. The CDR3 loop spans 16 amino acids. Germline CDR1 and CDR2: SGHAT and FQNNGV. The CDR3 region has the DNA TGTGCCAGCAGCTTAAGGGTGGGACGAAGCTCCTACGAGCAGTACTTC. Translated: CASSLRVGRSSYEQYF.

This clonotype appeared many times. The rearrangement links TRBV4-1 to TRBJ2-7; maybe TRBD1 (6 bases). Germline V gives CDR1 MGHRA, CDR2 YSYEKL. Trimming removed 1 base from V and 4 bases from J, with 14 bases in between. The CDR3 has 15 amino acids. The chain's CDR3 is CASSQADSPKYEQYF. CDR3 in DNA: TGCGCCAGCAGCCAAGCGGACAGCCCCAAATACGAGCAGTACTTC.

This clonotype was found a few times. The V call is TRBV5-1, the J call TRBJ2-2, with unresolved D. Germline loops: CDR1 SGHRS, CDR2 YFSETQ. The CDR3 spans 15 residues. Trimming shortened V by 0 bases and J by 1 base, and 7 bases separated the two germline ends. DNA for the CDR3: TGCGCCAGCAGCTTGGGTGATGTGAACACCGGGGAGCTGTTTTTT. Translating gives CASSLGDVNTGELFF.

To note about this clonotype: The junction departs from the called germline gene at one end, perhaps through a read error. The rearrangement links TRBV3-1 to TRBJ2-7, with D perhaps matching TRBD1 or TRBD2 (6 bases each). Germline V gene lookup returns CDR1 LGHDT and CDR2 YNNKEL (reference sequence). CDR3 size: 15 residues. The CDR3 sequence: CACSRWRGETYEQYF. In nucleotides, the CDR3 is TGTGCCTGCAGCCGGTGGAGGGGGGAAACCTACGAGCAGTACTTC.

V gene TRBV2 combines with J gene TRBJ1-6; 8 nucleotides line up with TRBD1. The junction had 1 base not matched to a gene; V was cut back by 6 bases and J by 3 bases. Looked up from germline, CDR1 is SNHLY and CDR2 is FYNNEI. This CDR3 region has 14 residues. CDR3 region: CASRTGGYNSPLHF. The CDR3 nucleotides are TGTGCCAGCAGAACAGGGGGCTATAATTCACCCCTCCACTTT.

The chain employs TRBV10-2 and TRBJ2-2; D remains ambiguous. The CDR3 sequence is 11 residues long. Trimming shortened V by 8 bases and J by 9 bases, and 10 bases separated the two germline ends. Germline values: CDR1 WSHSY, CDR2 SAAADI. CDR3 sequence: CASALVRELFF. In DNA form, the CDR3 reads TGCGCCAGCGCGTTAGTCCGGGAGCTGTTTTTT.